These 19 T cell receptor beta chains were all obtained from the same sample, sequenced in a study of chemoradiotherapy in HPV16-positive cancers. Profiled with immunoSEQ multiplex PCR; TCRdb holds only in-frame clones, not every one. The data show about 1,200 clones, 91% seen once. The source material was tumor tissue, sampled from a patient who underwent chemoradiotherapy. The receptors come from a human donor with HPV-associated anogenital cancer.

Remarks on this clone: The same CDR3 also results from other DNA sequences found in this sample. The chain uses TRBV6-5 and TRBJ2-2, with D uncertain. Germline CDR1 reads MNHEY; CDR2 reads SVGAGI. Trimming pared 5 bases from V and 2 bases from J, leaving 3 bases between. CDR3 length: 12 amino acids. CDR3 loop: CASSTNTGELFF. The CDR3 coding sequence is TGTGCCAGCAGTACTAACACCGGGGAGCTGTTTTTT.

This rearrangement joins TRBV4-3 to TRBJ1-6; D uncertain. V lost 0 bases and J lost 7, with 10 bases in between. In germline, CDR1 is LGHNA, CDR2 YSLEER. This CDR3 region has 15 residues. CDR3 region: CASSQDNMGNSPLHF. The DNA of the CDR3 is TGCGCCAGCAGCCAAGATAATATGGGGAATTCACCCCTCCACTTT.

The chain combines TRBV15 with TRBJ1-5; no reliable D call. CDR3 length: 15 amino acids. V was cut by 5 bases and J by 6 bases, with 17 bases left in between. Germline CDR1 reads LNHNV; CDR2 reads YYDKDF (reference sequence). CDR3 loop: CATSAHRYSGQPQHF. The CDR3 coding sequence is TGTGCCACCAGCGCTCACCGATATTCGGGTCAGCCCCAGCATTTT.

The rearrangement links TRBV5-1 to TRBJ1-5; D may be TRBD1 (5 bases). CDR1 and CDR2 from the germline V gene are SGHRS and YFSETQ. CDR3 length: 17 amino acids. Trimming removed 4 bases from V and 0 bases from J, with 17 bases in between. The CDR3 loop is CASSPQPTVNSNQPQHF. The CDR3 DNA reads TGCGCCAGCAGCCCTCAACCGACAGTAAATAGCAATCAGCCCCAGCATTTT.

This chain uses TRBV7-2 with TRBJ2-7, with 10 bases matching TRBD1. This CDR3 spans 15 amino acids. From germline, CDR1 is SGHTA and CDR2 FQGNSA. The junction had 6 bases not matched to a gene; V was cut back by 5 bases and J by 2 bases. The CDR3 loop reads CASSQAGTGAYEQYF. The CDR3 bases are TGTGCCAGCAGCCAAGCCGGGACAGGGGCCTACGAGCAGTACTTC.

This chain connects TRBV6-5 to TRBJ1-2; D is possibly TRBD1 (5 bases). Germline lookup yields CDR1 MNHEY and CDR2 SVGAGI. There are 14 residues in the CDR3. V was shortened by 6 bases and J by 2 bases, with 13 bases between the two germline ends. The CDR3 region is CASSRVRGNYGYTF. CDR3 coding DNA: TGTGCCAGCAGCAGGGTGAGGGGCAACTATGGCTACACCTTC.

The rearrangement links TRBV21-1 to TRBJ2-7; the D segment call TRBD2 is taken from the table without a DNA check. TRBV21-1 has pseudogene status. The CDR3 loop spans 8 amino acids. In DNA form, the CDR3 reads TGTGTATCCTACGAGCAGTACTTC. It translates to CVSYEQYF.

This sequence joins TRBV13 and TRBJ2-1; TRBD1 is a possible D gene (6 bases). This CDR3 is 15 amino acids long. From germline, CDR1 is PRHDT and CDR2 FYEKMQ (reference sequence). Trimming shortened V by 5 bases and J by 1 base, and 12 bases separated the two germline ends. CDR3 bases: TGTGCCAGCAGCGGGGCACAGGGATCCTACAATGAGCAGTTCTTC. Its protein product is CASSGAQGSYNEQFF.

This chain links TRBV11-2 with TRBJ2-5, with 11 bases that match TRBD1. Trimming took 5 bases from V and 5 from J; bases not matched to a gene: 19. The CDR3 has 19 amino acids. Germline CDR1 and CDR2: SGHAT and FQNNGV. The CDR3 reads CASSIRGPGQGVLGETQYF. DNA of the CDR3: TGTGCCAGCAGCATCAGAGGCCCGGGACAGGGGGTTCTGGGGGAGACCCAGTACTTC.

The chain couples TRBV5-4 to TRBJ1-1; TRBD1 is a possible D gene (6 bases). The V gene's germline CDR1 is SGHNT and CDR2 YYREEE (reference sequence). Deletions cut 3 bases from V and 6 bases from J, with 15 bases between. This CDR3 has 14 residues. DNA for the CDR3: TGTGCCAGCAGCTCCAGGGGAAACGGTGCTGAAGCTTTCTTT. Its translation is CASSSRGNGAEAFF. Full variable domain (missing parts from reference TRBV5-4 and TRBJ1-1): ETGVTQSPTHLIKTRGQQVTLRCSSQSGHNTVSWYQQALGQGPQFIFQYYREEENGRGNFPPRFSGLQFPNYSSELNVNALELDDSALYLCASSSRGNGAEAFFGQGTRLTVV.

The chain carries TRBV6-1 and TRBJ2-1, with D maybe TRBD2 (6 bases). The V end lost 7 bases, the J end lost 1 base, and 11 bases lay between the germline ends. The CDR3 has 14 amino acids. CDR1 and CDR2 from the germline V gene are MNHNS and SASEGT. The CDR3 loop is CASKEGISYNEQFF. Here the CDR3 DNA reads TGTGCCAGCAAGGAGGGGATTTCCTACAATGAGCAGTTCTTC.

This clone turned up a few times. The chain joins TRBV28 to TRBJ2-3; maybe TRBD2 (6 bases). CDR1 and CDR2 (germline): MDHEN, SYDVKM. This CDR3 comprises 14 residues. V lost 11 bases, J lost 1 base, and 16 bases lay in between. The chain's CDR3 is CARPGTPCTDTQYF. For the CDR3, the DNA is TGTGCCCGACCCGGGACTCCTTGCACAGATACGCAGTATTTT.

The chain couples TRBV28 to TRBJ1-5; tentative D call: TRBD1 (5 bases). CDR3 size: 15 residues. V gave up 6 bases and J gave up 0 bases, with 12 bases separating them. Germline V gene sequence: CDR1 MDHEN, CDR2 SYDVKM. In nucleotides, the CDR3 is TGTGCCAGCAGACCCTGGGGGGATAGCAATCAGCCCCAGCATTTT. It codes for CASRPWGDSNQPQHF.

The chain is built from TRBV9 and TRBJ1-5; D unresolved. The germline V gene encodes CDR1 SGDLS and CDR2 YYNGEE. The V end was cut by 2 bases, the J end by 0 bases, with 6 bases between. The CDR3 has 14 residues. In DNA, the CDR3 is TGTGCCAGCAGCGTCGGTAATAGCAATCAGCCCCAGCATTTT. Its translation is CASSVGNSNQPQHF.

The chain combines TRBV30 with TRBJ2-1; 10 nucleotides line up with TRBD2. J gave up 2 bases and V 5 bases, and 12 bases lay outside the gene matches. Germline CDR1 GTSNPN, CDR2 SVGIG (reference sequence). The CDR3 sequence is 17 residues long. Here the CDR3 DNA reads TGTGCCTGGGATAGCGGGGGGTCTCGTAGGGCCTACAATGAGCAGTTCTTC. Translated: CAWDSGGSRRAYNEQFF.

This clone came up a few times. The V call is TRBV6-5, the J call TRBJ1-2; 7 bases line up with TRBD1. Germline lookup yields CDR1 MNHEY and CDR2 SVGAGI. J was trimmed by 4 bases and V by 7 bases; bases with no gene match: 6. The CDR3 length is 13 residues. Here the CDR3 reads CASTTGSAYGYTF. CDR3 DNA: TGTGCCAGCACGACAGGGTCTGCCTATGGCTACACCTTC.

The CDR3: CARRPTGELFF. CDR3 bases: TGCGCCAGACGACCTACCGGGGAGCTGTTTTTT. This sequence joins TRBV5-1 and TRBJ2-2; D unclear. V was clipped by 8 bases and J by 5 bases, with 7 bases between them. Per the germline V gene, CDR1 is SGHRS and CDR2 is YFSETQ. The length of the CDR3 is 11 residues. Using reference TRBV5-1 and TRBJ2-2 for the parts outside the CDR3, the full variable domain is KAGVTQTPRYLIKTRGQQVTLSCSPISGHRSVSWYQQTPGQGLQFLFEYFSETQRNKGNFPGRFSGRQFSNSRSEMNVSTLELGDSALYLCARRPTGELFFGEGSRLTVL.

The chain employs TRBV6-7 and TRBJ2-6; D ambiguous. TRBV6-7 is an ORF for which the function is uncertain. The CDR3 contains 17 residues. Trimming left V 5 bases short and J 5 bases short, with 19 bases between. In DNA, the CDR3 is TGTGCCAGCAGTCTCATACAGCGTCAAAGTCGGGCCAACGTCCTGACTTTC. Amino acids: CASSLIQRQSRANVLTF.

This chain uses TRBV30 with TRBJ2-3; D may correspond to TRBD1 or TRBD2 (5 bases each). The CDR3 extends over 13 amino acids. Germline V gives CDR1 GTSNPN, CDR2 SVGIG (reference sequence). Trimming removed 3 bases at V and 1 base at J, with 8 bases between. The CDR3 region is CAWRGVGTDTQYF. The CDR3, as DNA: TGTGCCTGGAGGGGGGTAGGCACAGATACGCAGTATTTT.